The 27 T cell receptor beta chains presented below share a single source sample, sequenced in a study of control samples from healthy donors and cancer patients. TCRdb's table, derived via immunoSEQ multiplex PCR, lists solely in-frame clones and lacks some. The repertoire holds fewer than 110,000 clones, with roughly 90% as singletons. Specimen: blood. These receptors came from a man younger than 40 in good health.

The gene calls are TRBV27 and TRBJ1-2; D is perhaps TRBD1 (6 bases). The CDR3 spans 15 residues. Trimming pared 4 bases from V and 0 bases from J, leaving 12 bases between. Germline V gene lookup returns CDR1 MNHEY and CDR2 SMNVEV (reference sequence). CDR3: CASSSFGTPNYGYTF. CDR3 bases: TGTGCCAGCAGTTCGTTCGGGACACCTAACTATGGCTACACCTTC.

Here the CDR3 reads CASSYTTDTQYF. CDR3 nucleotides: TGTGCCAGCAGTTACACCACAGATACGCAGTATTTT. J is TRBJ2-3 and V is TRBV11-2; D gene ambiguous. This CDR3 contains 12 residues. The V gene's germline CDR1 is SGHAT and CDR2 FQNNGV. V was pared by 6 bases and J by 2 bases, with 6 bases between.

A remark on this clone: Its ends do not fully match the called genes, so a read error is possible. The CDR3 protein is CASSFNPPRIQHNF. The CDR3 coding sequence is TGTGCCAGCAGTTTCAACCCCCCCCGGATCCAACATAACTTC. The V call is TRBV27, the J call TRBJ2-7; D remains ambiguous. Per the germline V gene, CDR1 is MNHEY and CDR2 is SMNVEV (reference sequence). The CDR3 length is 14 residues.

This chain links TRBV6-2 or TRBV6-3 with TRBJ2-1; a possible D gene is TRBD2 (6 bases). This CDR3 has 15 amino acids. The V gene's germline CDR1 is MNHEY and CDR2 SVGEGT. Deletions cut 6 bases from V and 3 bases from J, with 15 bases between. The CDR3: CASSPLANLYNEQFF. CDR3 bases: TGTGCCAGCAGCCCGCTAGCGAACCTCTACAATGAGCAGTTCTTC.

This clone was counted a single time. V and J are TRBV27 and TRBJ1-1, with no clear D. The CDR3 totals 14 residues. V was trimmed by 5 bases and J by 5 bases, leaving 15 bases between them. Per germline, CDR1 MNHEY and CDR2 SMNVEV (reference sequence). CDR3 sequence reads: CASSQLIRRTEAFF. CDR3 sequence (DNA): TGTGCCAGCAGTCAACTCATCCGGAGGACTGAAGCTTTCTTT.

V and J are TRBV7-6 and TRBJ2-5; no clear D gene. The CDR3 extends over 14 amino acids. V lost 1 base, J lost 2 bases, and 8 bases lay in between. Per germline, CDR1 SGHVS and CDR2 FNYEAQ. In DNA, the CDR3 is TGTGCCAGCAGCTTAGTCTGGCGACAAGAGACCCAGTACTTC. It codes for CASSLVWRQETQYF.

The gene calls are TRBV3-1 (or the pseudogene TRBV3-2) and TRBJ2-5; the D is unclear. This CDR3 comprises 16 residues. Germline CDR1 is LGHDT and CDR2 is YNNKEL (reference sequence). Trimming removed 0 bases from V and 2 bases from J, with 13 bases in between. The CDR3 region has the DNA TGTGCCAGCAGCCAAGAAAGACGGAGTAGGCAAGAGACCCAGTACTTC. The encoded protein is CASSQERRSRQETQYF.

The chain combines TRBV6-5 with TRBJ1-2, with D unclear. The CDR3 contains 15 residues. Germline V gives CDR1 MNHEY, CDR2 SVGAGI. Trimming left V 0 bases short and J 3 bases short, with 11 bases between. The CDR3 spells CASSYSGGLHYGYTF. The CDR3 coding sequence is TGTGCCAGCAGTTACTCGGGAGGGCTTCACTATGGCTACACCTTC.

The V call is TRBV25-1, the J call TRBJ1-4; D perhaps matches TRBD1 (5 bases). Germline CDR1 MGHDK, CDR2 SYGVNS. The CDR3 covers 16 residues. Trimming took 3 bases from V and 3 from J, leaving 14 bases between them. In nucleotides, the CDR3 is TGTGCCAGCAGTGATACTCGGACAACGGCTAATGAAAAACTGTTTTTT. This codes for CASSDTRTTANEKLFF.

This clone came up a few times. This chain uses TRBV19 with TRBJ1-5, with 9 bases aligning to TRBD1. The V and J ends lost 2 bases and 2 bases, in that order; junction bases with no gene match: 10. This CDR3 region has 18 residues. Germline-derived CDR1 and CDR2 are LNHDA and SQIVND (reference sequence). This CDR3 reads CASSITQGQGRGNQPQHF. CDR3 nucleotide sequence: TGTGCCAGTAGTATAACCCAGGGACAGGGTCGGGGCAATCAGCCCCAGCATTTT.

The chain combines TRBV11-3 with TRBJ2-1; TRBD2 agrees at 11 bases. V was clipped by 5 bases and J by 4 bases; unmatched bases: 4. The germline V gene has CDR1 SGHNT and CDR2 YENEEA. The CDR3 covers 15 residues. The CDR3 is CASSVGTSGYNEQFF. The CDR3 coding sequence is TGTGCCAGCAGCGTAGGGACTAGCGGTTACAATGAGCAGTTCTTC.

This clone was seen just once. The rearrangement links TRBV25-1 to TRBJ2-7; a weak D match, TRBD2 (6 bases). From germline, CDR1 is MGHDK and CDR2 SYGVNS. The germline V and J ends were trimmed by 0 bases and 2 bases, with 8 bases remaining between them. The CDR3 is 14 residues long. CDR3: CASSEYRETYEQYF. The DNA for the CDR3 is TGTGCCAGCAGTGAATATCGGGAGACCTACGAGCAGTACTTC.

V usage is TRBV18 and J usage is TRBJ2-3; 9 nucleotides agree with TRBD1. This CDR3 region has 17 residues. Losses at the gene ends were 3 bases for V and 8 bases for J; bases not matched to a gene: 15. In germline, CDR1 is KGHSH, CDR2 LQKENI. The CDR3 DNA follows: TGTGCCAGCTCACCCTCCCCCCGGGACAGGGTGGAGAGTACGCAGTATTTT. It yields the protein CASSPSPRDRVESTQYF.

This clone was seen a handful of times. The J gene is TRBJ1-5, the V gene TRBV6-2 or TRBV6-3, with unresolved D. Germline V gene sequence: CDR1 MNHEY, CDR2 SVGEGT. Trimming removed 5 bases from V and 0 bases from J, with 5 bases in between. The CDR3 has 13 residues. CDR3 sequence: CASSRNSNQPQHF. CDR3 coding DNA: TGTGCCAGCAGTCGGAATAGCAATCAGCCCCAGCATTTT.

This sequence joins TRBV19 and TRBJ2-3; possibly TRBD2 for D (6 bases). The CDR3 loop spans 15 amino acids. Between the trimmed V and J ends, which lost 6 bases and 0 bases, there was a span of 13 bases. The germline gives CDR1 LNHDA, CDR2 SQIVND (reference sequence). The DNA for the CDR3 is TGTGCCAGTAGCCACCGGAGGGCGAGCACAGATACGCAGTATTTT. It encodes CASSHRRASTDTQYF. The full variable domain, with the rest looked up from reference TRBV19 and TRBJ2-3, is DGGITQSPKYLFRKEGQNVTLSCEQNLNHDAMYWYRQDPGQGLRLIYYSQIVNDFQKGDIAEGYSVSREKKESFPLTVTSAQKNPTAFYLCASSHRRASTDTQYFGPGTRLTVL.

The CDR3 here is CASSADDTDTQYF. The CDR3 coding sequence is TGTGCCAGTAGCGCCGACGACACAGATACGCAGTATTTT. This chain connects TRBV19 to TRBJ2-3; D remains ambiguous. The CDR3 totals 13 residues. Germline-derived CDR1 and CDR2 are LNHDA and SQIVND (reference sequence). Trimming shortened V by 6 bases and J by 2 bases, and 9 bases separated the two germline ends.

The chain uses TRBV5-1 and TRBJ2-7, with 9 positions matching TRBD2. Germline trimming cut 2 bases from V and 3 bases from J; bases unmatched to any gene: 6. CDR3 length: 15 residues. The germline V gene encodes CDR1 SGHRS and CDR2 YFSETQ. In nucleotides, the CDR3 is TGCGCCAGCAGCTTAGCGGGAGGTACCCTCTACGAGCAGTACTTC. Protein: CASSLAGGTLYEQYF.

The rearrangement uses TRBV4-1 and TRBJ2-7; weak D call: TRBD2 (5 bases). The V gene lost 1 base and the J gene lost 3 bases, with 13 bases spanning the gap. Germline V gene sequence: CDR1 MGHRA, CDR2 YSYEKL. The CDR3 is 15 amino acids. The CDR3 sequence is CASSQAGGGFYEQYV. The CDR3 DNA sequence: TGCGCCAGCAGCCAAGCGGGTGGAGGATTCTACGAGCAGTACGTC.

The CDR3 spells CASSRRGNLNTGELFF. The CDR3 region has the DNA TGTGCCAGCAGCCGAAGGGGAAACTTGAACACCGGGGAGCTGTTTTTT. V and J are TRBV5-8 and TRBJ2-2; tentatively, D is TRBD1 (5 bases). V was cut by 4 bases and J by 1 base, with 14 bases left in between. Per germline, CDR1 SGHTS and CDR2 YDEGEE. CDR3 length: 16 amino acids.

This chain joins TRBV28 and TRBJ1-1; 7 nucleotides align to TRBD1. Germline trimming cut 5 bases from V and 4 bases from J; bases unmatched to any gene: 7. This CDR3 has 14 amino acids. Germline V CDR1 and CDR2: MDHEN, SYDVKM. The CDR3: CASSNRGTGTEAFF. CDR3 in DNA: TGTGCCAGCAGTAACAGGGGCACGGGCACTGAAGCTTTCTTT.

The CDR3 DNA reads TGTGCCAGCAGTTCCCCACCCATTGTAGTAACTTTCTTT. This sequence encodes CASSSPPIVVTFF. The V and J genes are TRBV12-3 or TRBV12-4 and TRBJ1-1, with D uncertain. The CDR3 sequence is 13 residues long. Trimming removed 4 bases from V and 12 bases from J, with 18 bases in between.

The CDR3: CASSHNTGGNEKLFF. The CDR3 coding sequence is TGTGCCAGCAGCCACAACACAGGTGGCAATGAAAAACTGTTTTTT. The rearrangement uses TRBV14 and TRBJ1-4; perhaps TRBD1 as D (5 bases). CDR1 and CDR2 from the germline V gene are SGHDN and FVKESK. The V and J ends lost 3 bases and 5 bases respectively, with 13 bases between them. CDR3 length: 15 residues.

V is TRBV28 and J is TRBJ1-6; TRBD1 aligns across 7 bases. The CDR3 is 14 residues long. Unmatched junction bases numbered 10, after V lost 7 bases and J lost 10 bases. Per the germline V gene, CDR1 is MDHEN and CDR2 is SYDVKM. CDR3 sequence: CASTVAGGSSPLHF. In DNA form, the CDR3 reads TGTGCCAGCACTGTGGCAGGGGGAAGCTCACCCCTCCACTTT. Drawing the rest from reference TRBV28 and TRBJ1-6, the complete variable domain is DVKVTQSSRYLVKRTGEKVFLECVQDMDHENMFWYRQDPGLGLRLIYFSYDVKMKEKGDIPEGYSVSREKKERFSLILESASTNQTSMYLCASTVAGGSSPLHFGNGTRLTVT.

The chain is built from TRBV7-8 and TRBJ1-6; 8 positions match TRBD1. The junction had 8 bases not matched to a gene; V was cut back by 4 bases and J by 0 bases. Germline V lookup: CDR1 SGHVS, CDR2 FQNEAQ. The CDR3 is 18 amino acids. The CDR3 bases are TGTGCCAGCAGCTGGACAGGGACTAAAGCCTCCTATAATTCACCCCTCCACTTT. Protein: CASSWTGTKASYNSPLHF. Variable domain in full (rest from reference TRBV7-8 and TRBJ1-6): GAGVSQSPRYKVAKRGQDVALRCDPISGHVSLFWYQQALGQGPEFLTYFQNEAQLDKSGLPSDRFFAERPEGSVSTLKIQRTQQEDSAVYLCASSWTGTKASYNSPLHFGNGTRLTVT.

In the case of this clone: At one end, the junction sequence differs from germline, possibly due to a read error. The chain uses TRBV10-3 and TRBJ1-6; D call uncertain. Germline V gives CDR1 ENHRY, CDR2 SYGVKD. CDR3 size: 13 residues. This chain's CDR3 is CAISESPGSRVCF. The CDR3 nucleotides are TGTGCCATCAGTGAGTCGCCGGGGTCGAGGGTCTGTTTT.

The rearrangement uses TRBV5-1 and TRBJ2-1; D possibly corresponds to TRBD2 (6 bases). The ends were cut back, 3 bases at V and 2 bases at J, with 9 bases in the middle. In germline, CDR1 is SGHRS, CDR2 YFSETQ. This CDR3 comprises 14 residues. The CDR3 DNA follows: TGCGCCAGCAGCTGGGACTTACCCTACAATGAGCAGTTCTTC. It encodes CASSWDLPYNEQFF.

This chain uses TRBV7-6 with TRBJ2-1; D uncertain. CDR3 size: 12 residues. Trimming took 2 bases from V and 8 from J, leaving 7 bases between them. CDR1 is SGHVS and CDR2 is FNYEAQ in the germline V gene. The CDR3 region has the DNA TGTGCCAGCAGCTTACGGAATGATGAGCAGTTCTTC. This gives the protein CASSLRNDEQFF.